The present entry profiles one T cell receptor beta chain with its context. With 5 bases removed from V and 2 bases from J, the gap between germline ends came to 10 bases. The CDR3 consists of 13 residues. Germline V CDR1 and CDR2: MNHEY, SVGAGI. The record originates from a study of OX40 agonist ivuxolimab in advanced cancers. At the level of the study: Given to patients was ivuxolimab, an agonistic anti-OX40 (CD134) antibody. The mean age was about 57 years, ranging from 23 to 79, with about four fifths of participants male.

Libraries were prepared by immunoSEQ multiplex PCR; TCRdb keeps only in-frame clonotypes and omits some of them. This sample has 70,000 or so clones, with 80% to 95% found just once. The rearrangement joins TRBV6-5 to TRBJ2-7; perhaps D is TRBD1 or TRBD2 (5 bases each). This TCR was recovered from an adult with an advanced solid tumor such as melanoma, head and neck, liver or kidney cancer. This specimen was CD4+ or CD8+ T cells sorted from blood, taken in a trial of the OX40 agonist ivuxolimab. This CDR3 reads CASSLRDPYEQYF. The CDR3 nucleotides are TGTGCCAGCAGTCTAAGGGACCCCTACGAGCAGTACTTC.